The T cell receptor beta chain under discussion was sequenced for a study of blood T cell repertoires in COVID-19. About the research overall: COVID-19 samples, acute and convalescent, were from the United States, Italy and Spain.

Sequencing used immunoSEQ multiplex PCR; TCRdb keeps in-frame clones, though not all of them. The table includes 300,000 to 400,000 clones, around nine tenths detected once. Germline V gives CDR1 SGHTA, CDR2 FQGNSA. The CDR3 runs to 17 residues. V was clipped by 3 bases and J by 0 bases, with 15 bases between them. The chain uses TRBV7-2 and TRBJ2-1; no clear D. This TCR was sampled from a woman between 70 and 85 years old with COVID-19, enrolled during active disease. The source material was peripheral blood. CDR3 nucleotide sequence: TGTGCCAGCAGCTTCCGACCAGCAGCGAGCTCCTACAATGAGCAGTTCTTC. Its translation: CASSFRPAASSYNEQFF.